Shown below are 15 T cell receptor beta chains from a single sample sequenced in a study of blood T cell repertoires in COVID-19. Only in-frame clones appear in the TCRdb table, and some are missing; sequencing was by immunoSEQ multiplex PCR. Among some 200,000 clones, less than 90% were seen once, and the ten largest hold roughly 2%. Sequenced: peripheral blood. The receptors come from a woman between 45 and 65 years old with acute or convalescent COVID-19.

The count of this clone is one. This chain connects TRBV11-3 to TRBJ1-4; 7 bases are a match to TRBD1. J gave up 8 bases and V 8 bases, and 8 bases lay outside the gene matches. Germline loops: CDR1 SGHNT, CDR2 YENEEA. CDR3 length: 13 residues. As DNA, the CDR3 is TGTGCCAGCTCCCTAACAGGGGTGGAAAAACTGTTTTTT. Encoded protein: CASSLTGVEKLFF. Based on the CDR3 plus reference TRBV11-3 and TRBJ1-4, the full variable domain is EAGVVQSPRYKIIEKKQPVAFWCNPISGHNTLYWYLQNLGQGPELLIRYENEEAVDDSQLPKDRFSAERLKGVDSTLKIQPAELGDSAVYLCASSLTGVEKLFFGSGTQLSVL.

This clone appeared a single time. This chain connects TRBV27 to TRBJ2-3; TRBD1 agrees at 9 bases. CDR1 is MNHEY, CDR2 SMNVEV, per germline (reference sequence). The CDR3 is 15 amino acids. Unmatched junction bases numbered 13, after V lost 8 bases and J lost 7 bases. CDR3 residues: CASGRDRESINTQYF. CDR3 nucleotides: TGTGCCAGCGGGAGGGACAGGGAGTCTATAAATACGCAGTATTTT.

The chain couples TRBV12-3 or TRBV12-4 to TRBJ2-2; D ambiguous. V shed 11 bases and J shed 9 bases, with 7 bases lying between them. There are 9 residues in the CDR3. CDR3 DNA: TGTGCCCTAGGCCGGGAGCTGTTTTTT. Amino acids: CALGRELFF.

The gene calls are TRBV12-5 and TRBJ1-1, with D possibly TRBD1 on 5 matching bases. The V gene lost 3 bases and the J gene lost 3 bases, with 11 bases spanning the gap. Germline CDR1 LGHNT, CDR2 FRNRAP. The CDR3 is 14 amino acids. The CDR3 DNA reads TGTGCTAGTGGTTTAGGCAGGGAGGACACTGAAGCTTTCTTT. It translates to CASGLGREDTEAFF.

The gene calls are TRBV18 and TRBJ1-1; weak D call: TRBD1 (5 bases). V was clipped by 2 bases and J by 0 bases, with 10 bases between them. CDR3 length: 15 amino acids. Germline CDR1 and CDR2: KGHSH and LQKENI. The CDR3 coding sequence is TGTGCCAGCTCACCATGGCAGGGCCTGAACACTGAAGCTTTCTTT. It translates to CASSPWQGLNTEAFF.

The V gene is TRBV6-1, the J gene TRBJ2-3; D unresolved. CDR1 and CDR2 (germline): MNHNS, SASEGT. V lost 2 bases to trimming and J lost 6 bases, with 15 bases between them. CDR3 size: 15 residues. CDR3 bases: TGTGCCAGCAGTGAAATCGGAGACCCACGTGATACGCAGTATTTT. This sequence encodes CASSEIGDPRDTQYF.

CDR3 sequence reads: CASSPPGNLGAQHF. As DNA, the CDR3 is TGTGCCAGCTCACCACCGGGTAATTTGGGAGCCCAGCATTTT. The chain combines TRBV18 with TRBJ1-5; D is unresolved. V was trimmed by 0 bases and J by 11 bases, leaving 14 bases between them. This CDR3 region has 14 residues. Germline CDR1 KGHSH, CDR2 LQKENI. Combining the CDR3 with reference TRBV18 and TRBJ1-5 gives the whole variable domain NAGVMQNPRHLVRRRGQEARLRCSPMKGHSHVYWYRQLPEEGLKFMVYLQKENIIDESGMPKERFSAEFPKEGPSILRIQQVVRGDSAAYFCASSPPGNLGAQHFGDGTRLSIL.

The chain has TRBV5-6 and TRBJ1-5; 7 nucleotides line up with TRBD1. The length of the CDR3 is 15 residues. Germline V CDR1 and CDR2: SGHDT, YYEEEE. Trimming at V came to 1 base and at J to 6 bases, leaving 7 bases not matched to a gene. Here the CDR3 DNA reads TGTGCCAGCAGCTTGCGCCAGGGGGACAGTCAGCCCCAGCATTTT. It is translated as CASSLRQGDSQPQHF.

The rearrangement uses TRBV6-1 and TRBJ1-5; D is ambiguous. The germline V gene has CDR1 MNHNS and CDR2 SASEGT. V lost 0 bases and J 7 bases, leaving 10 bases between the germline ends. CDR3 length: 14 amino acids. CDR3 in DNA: TGTGCCAGCAGTGAAGCGAGCGCGAACCAGCCCCAGCATTTT. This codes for CASSEASANQPQHF.

The DNA of the CDR3 is TGCAGCGTTGAAGGGGGCGGATTCAACGAGCAGTACTTC. Encoded protein: CSVEGGGFNEQYF. The genes are TRBV29-1 and TRBJ2-7; weak D call: TRBD1 (5 bases). This CDR3 region has 13 residues. Deletions cut 1 base from V and 5 bases from J, with 12 bases between. Germline CDR1 is SQVTM and CDR2 is ANQGSEA.

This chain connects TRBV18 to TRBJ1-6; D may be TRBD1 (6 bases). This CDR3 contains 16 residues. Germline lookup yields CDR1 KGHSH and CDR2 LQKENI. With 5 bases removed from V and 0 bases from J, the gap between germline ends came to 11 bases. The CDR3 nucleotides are TGTGCCAGCTCAGAACAGGGATTCTCCTATAATTCACCCCTCCACTTT. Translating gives CASSEQGFSYNSPLHF.

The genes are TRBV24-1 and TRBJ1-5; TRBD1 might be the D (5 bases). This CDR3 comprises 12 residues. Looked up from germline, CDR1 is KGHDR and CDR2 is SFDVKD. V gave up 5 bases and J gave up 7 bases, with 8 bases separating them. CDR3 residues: CATSGRDQPQHF. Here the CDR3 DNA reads TGTGCCACCAGTGGGAGGGACCAGCCCCAGCATTTT.

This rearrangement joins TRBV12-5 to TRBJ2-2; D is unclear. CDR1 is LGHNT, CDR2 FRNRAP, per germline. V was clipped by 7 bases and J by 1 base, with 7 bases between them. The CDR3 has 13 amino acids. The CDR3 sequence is CASAPLNTGELFF. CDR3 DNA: TGTGCTAGTGCCCCCCTGAACACCGGGGAGCTGTTTTTT.

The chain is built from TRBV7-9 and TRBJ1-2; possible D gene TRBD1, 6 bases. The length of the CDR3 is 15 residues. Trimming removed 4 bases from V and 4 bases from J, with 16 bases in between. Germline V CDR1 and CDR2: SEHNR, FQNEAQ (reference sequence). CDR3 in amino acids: CASSSGQGLSYGYTF. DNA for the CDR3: TGTGCCAGCAGCTCAGGTCAGGGGCTCAGCTATGGCTACACCTTC.

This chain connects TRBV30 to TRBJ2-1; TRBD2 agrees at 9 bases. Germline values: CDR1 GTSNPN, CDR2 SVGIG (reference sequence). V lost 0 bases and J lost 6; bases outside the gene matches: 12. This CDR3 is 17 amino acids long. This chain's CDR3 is CAWSVRLAGAEGNEQFF. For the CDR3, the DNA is TGTGCCTGGAGTGTAAGGTTAGCGGGAGCGGAGGGCAATGAGCAGTTCTTC.